These 9 T cell receptor beta chains share one sample of origin, sequenced in a study of T cell changes during pregnancy in multiple sclerosis. Sequenced by immunoSEQ multiplex PCR; TCRdb stores in-frame clones only, minus some. The sample has some 110,000 clones; roughly nine tenths are singletons. Sequencing used peripheral blood, obtained in the third trimester of pregnancy. The origin of the receptors is a female donor with multiple sclerosis, enrolled in a pregnancy study.

The V and J genes are TRBV11-2 and TRBJ1-2, with unresolved D. V lost 1 base to trimming and J lost 1 base, with 7 bases between them. CDR1 is SGHAT and CDR2 is FQNNGV in the germline V gene. CDR3 length: 14 amino acids. The CDR3 sequence: CASSLGRVNYGYTF. In nucleotides, the CDR3 is TGTGCCAGCAGCTTAGGTCGGGTTAACTATGGCTACACCTTC. Full variable domain (missing parts from reference TRBV11-2 and TRBJ1-2): EAGVAQSPRYKIIEKRQSVAFWCNPISGHATLYWYQQILGQGPKLLIQFQNNGVVDDSQLPKDRFSAERLKGVDSTLKIQPAKLEDSAVYLCASSLGRVNYGYTFGSGTRLTVV.

CDR3 coding DNA: TGTGCCAGCGGGACACCCTCCTATGGCTACACCTTC. It specifies CASGTPSYGYTF. The chain employs TRBV5-6 and TRBJ1-2; a possible D gene is TRBD1 (6 bases). The length of the CDR3 is 12 residues. Trimming shortened V by 7 bases and J by 4 bases, and 11 bases separated the two germline ends. Germline V gene data show CDR1 as SGHDT and CDR2 as YYEEEE.

The rearrangement links TRBV12-1 to TRBJ2-3; TRBD2 is the table's D call and was not checked against the DNA. TRBV12-1 is listed as a pseudogene. The CDR3 runs to 13 residues. CDR3 DNA sequence: TGTGCCAGCAGCCCCTCCTCCCCAGATACGCAGTATTTT. Its translation is CASSPSSPDTQYF.

The chain links TRBV29-1 to TRBJ2-3, with D hard to call. The CDR3 extends over 16 amino acids. Trimming removed 3 bases at V and 2 bases at J, with 18 bases between. CDR1 is SQVTM and CDR2 is ANQGSEA in the germline V gene. In DNA form, the CDR3 reads TGCAGCGTTGAGTCGGCCAGGCCCCCCCACACAGATACGCAGTATTTT. Translation gives CSVESARPPHTDTQYF.

This chain connects TRBV5-1 to TRBJ2-1; 8 bases align to TRBD1. Trimming removed 1 base from V and 8 bases from J; junction bases left unmatched: 2. The germline CDR1 and CDR2 sequences are SGHRS and YFSETQ. This CDR3 is 13 amino acids long. CDR3 coding DNA: TGCGCCAGCAGCTTGACAGGGGGACATGAGCAGTTCTTC. This sequence encodes CASSLTGGHEQFF. The entire variable domain, with the rest obtained from reference TRBV5-1 and TRBJ2-1, is as follows: KAGVTQTPRYLIKTRGQQVTLSCSPISGHRSVSWYQQTPGQGLQFLFEYFSETQRNKGNFPGRFSGRQFSNSRSEMNVSTLELGDSALYLCASSLTGGHEQFFGPGTRLTVL.

This chain uses TRBV6-1 with TRBJ1-3, with D hard to call. The germline gives CDR1 MNHNS, CDR2 SASEGT. The length of the CDR3 is 15 residues. Trimming removed 5 bases from V and 0 bases from J, with 11 bases in between. CDR3 nucleotides: TGTGCCAGCAGTTTCGGCCGAGGCTCTGGAAACACCATATATTTT. This gives the protein CASSFGRGSGNTIYF.

The V and J genes are TRBV15 and TRBJ2-1; 11 bases line up with TRBD1. CDR1 LNHNV and CDR2 YYDKDF come from the germline V gene (reference sequence). This CDR3 has 22 residues. Trimming cost V 5 bases and J 2 bases; bases outside gene matches: 23. The CDR3 DNA is TGTGCCACCAGCGCGCCTTATCACCGGGACAGGGGGGGCAGGCGGGCCTACAATGAGCAGTTCTTC. Protein product: CATSAPYHRDRGGRRAYNEQFF.

This clone came up once. This chain uses TRBV11-2 with TRBJ2-1; the D gene is possibly TRBD1 (7 bases). V was cut by 1 base and J by 9 bases, with 19 bases left in between. Germline V CDR1 and CDR2: SGHAT, FQNNGV. The CDR3 has 16 amino acids. For the CDR3, the DNA is TGTGCCAGCAGCTTAGTTGGGGGGCAGGGGACAGTTGAGCAGTTCTTC. It encodes CASSLVGGQGTVEQFF.

The chain is built from TRBV2 and TRBJ1-6; D gene ambiguous. Germline V gives CDR1 SNHLY, CDR2 FYNNEI. V was shortened by 2 bases and J by 8 bases, with 13 bases between the two germline ends. The CDR3 contains 15 residues. CDR3 region: CASSEYGGGDSPLHF. The CDR3 DNA sequence: TGTGCCAGCAGTGAATACGGAGGAGGTGATTCACCCCTCCACTTT. The full variable domain, in which reference TRBV2 and TRBJ1-6 provide the parts outside the CDR3, is EPEVTQTPSHQVTQMGQEVILRCVPISNHLYFYWYRQILGQKVEFLVSFYNNEISEKSEIFDDQFSVERPDGSNFTLKIRSTKLEDSAMYFCASSEYGGGDSPLHFGNGTRLTVT.